This T cell receptor (beta chain) was identified in a study of cytotoxic CD8 clonotypes in ibrutinib-treated CLL. Points from the study as a whole: Clonality at baseline surpassed age-matched healthy donors and tracked circulating CD8+ T-cell counts. Timing of sampling differed between sustained-remission and progressing patients. Public clonotypes were seen rarely and were contracted or stable on treatment.

As concerns this clone: The antigen remains undetermined.

There are 16 residues in the CDR3. Between the trimmed V and J ends, which lost 3 bases and 5 bases, there was a span of 20 bases. The germline gives CDR1 SGHRS, CDR2 YFSETQ. Target depth was 1 in 200,000 to 1 in 1 million T cells, about 10x per clonotype. Profiled with immunoSEQ multiplex PCR; TCRdb holds only in-frame clones, not every one. The data contain approximately 15,000 clones, 55% to 80% of them singletons. This sequence joins TRBV5-1 and TRBJ2-5, with D perhaps TRBD2 (6 bases). This sequence was found in a human donor with chronic lymphocytic leukemia. This sample comprised PBMCs, obtained before ibrutinib treatment. The CDR3 DNA reads as TGCGCCAGCAGCTCCACGGGGACTTCGGTTGTTGAGACCCAGTACTTC. Its protein product is CASSSTGTSVVETQYF.